These 9 T cell receptor beta chains share one sample of origin, sequenced in a study of tumour-infiltrating T cells in Burkitt lymphoma (dated by TCRdb to the early 2020s). The library was built by means of the immunoSEQ multiplex PCR assay. TCRdb retrieved this table from immuneACCESS and kept in-frame rearrangements only. Not all clones are present; in checked studies, unresolved V genes account for under half, and no reason is known for the remainder. Here the sample has some 130 clones; about nine tenths occur a single time. Of the sample, about 13% falls within the top ten clones. The specimen sequenced was tumor tissue. The receptors come from a human donor with diffuse large B-cell lymphoma.

CDR3 nucleotide sequence: TGTGCCAGCAGCGTAGAACCCCTTGGGTACCTCAGCTACACCTTC. It codes for CASSVEPLGYLSYTF. The chain combines TRBV9 with TRBJ1-2; D unclear. V lost 0 bases and J lost 9, with 18 bases in between. The CDR3 runs 15 residues. The germline CDR1 and CDR2 sequences are SGDLS and YYNGEE.

The gene calls are TRBV5-6 and TRBJ2-5, with D unclear. CDR3 length equals 13 residues. The germline CDR1 and CDR2 sequences are SGHDT and YYEEEE. Trimming shortened V by 2 bases and J by 5 bases, and 10 bases separated the two germline ends. The CDR3 region has the DNA TGTGCCAGCAGCTTTGGGCTAGAGGAGACCCAGTACTTC. Translated: CASSFGLEETQYF.

The chain links TRBV28 to TRBJ2-7; D may be TRBD2 (5 bases). CDR1 is MDHEN and CDR2 is SYDVKM in the germline V gene. The CDR3 sequence is 15 residues long. Trimming cost V 8 bases and J 2 bases, with 19 bases left between them. The CDR3 DNA reads as TGTGCCAGCGCCGCCCCGGGTAGCGCTCCCTACGAGCAGTACTTC. Translated: CASAAPGSAPYEQYF.

The genes are TRBV15 and TRBJ2-2, with 10 positions matching TRBD2. Per germline, CDR1 LNHNV and CDR2 YYDKDF (reference sequence). The CDR3 extends over 17 amino acids. The V segment lost 2 bases and the J segment 0 bases; nucleotides outside the gene matches: 3. The CDR3 DNA sequence: TGTGCCACCAGCAGACGCACTAGCGGGACGAACACCGGGGAGCTGTTTTTT. It is translated as CATSRRTSGTNTGELFF.

The chain employs TRBV27 and TRBJ1-1; 7 bases map to TRBD1. This CDR3 has 15 amino acids. V lost 5 bases to trimming and J lost 0 bases; unmatched junction nucleotides: 6. The germline V gene encodes CDR1 MNHEY and CDR2 SMNVEV (reference sequence). CDR3 coding DNA: TGTGCCAGCAGTATCTCGACAGGGATGAACACTGAAGCTTTCTTT. This translates into CASSISTGMNTEAFF.

This clone was detected only once. The V gene is TRBV7-6, the J gene TRBJ2-3; 15 bases are shared with TRBD2. There are 17 residues in the CDR3. The J segment lost 4 bases and the V segment lost 1 base, leaving 3 bases of the junction unmatched. CDR1 is SGHVS and CDR2 is FNYEAQ in the germline V gene. CDR3 loop: CASSLGGLAGGSDTQYF. The CDR3 region has the DNA TGTGCCAGCAGCTTAGGGGGACTAGCGGGAGGATCAGATACGCAGTATTTT.

The V call is TRBV4-1, the J call TRBJ2-1; D gene uncertain. Trimming removed 0 bases from V and 2 bases from J, with 8 bases in between. The CDR3 contains 15 residues. CDR1 is MGHRA, CDR2 YSYEKL, per germline. The CDR3 reads CASSQEAKPYNEQFF. The CDR3 nucleotides are TGCGCCAGCAGCCAAGAGGCCAAACCCTACAATGAGCAGTTCTTC.

The gene calls are TRBV19 and TRBJ2-2, with TRBD2 matching over 10 bases. J gave up 8 bases and V 6 bases, and 6 bases lay outside the gene matches. The CDR3 loop spans 14 amino acids. Germline CDR1 reads LNHDA; CDR2 reads SQIVND (reference sequence). The CDR3 DNA reads TGTGCCAGTAGAGAGCGGGGGGGCGGAGGGGAGCTGTTTTTT. It specifies CASRERGGGGELFF.

This chain connects TRBV5-5 to TRBJ2-7; D is unclear. V was pared by 0 bases and J by 5 bases, with 18 bases between. The CDR3 is 16 residues long. CDR1 is SGHKS and CDR2 is YYEKEE in the germline V gene (reference sequence). CDR3: CASSLEVGVLPNEQYF. The CDR3 bases are TGTGCCAGCAGCTTGGAGGTTGGGGTTCTCCCTAACGAGCAGTACTTC.